This paragraph covers one TCR beta chain sequence. The target antigen is unknown. This sample was taken from a study of T cells in Graves' hyperthyroidism and ophthalmopathy. The study, taken as a whole, reports: Among clonotypes expanded in thyroid above 0.001, most were also found in blood.

The CDR3 regions of TCR beta were amplified from RNA transcripts. Using the HTBI primer set, a first-round RT-PCR was run on the TCR CDR3. MiXCR, applied by TCRdb to the multiplex PCR reads, yields one record per CDR3 protein. The sample records 50,000 to 60,000 distinct CDR3 sequences, roughly 50% being singletons. Trimming cost V 5 bases and J 6 bases; bases outside gene matches: 8. Germline CDR1 reads DFQATT; CDR2 reads SNEGSKA (reference sequence). CDR3 length equals 13 residues. The diagnoses drew upon clinical symptoms, serum thyroxine and TRAb, thyroid ultrasound and orbital computed tomography.

The chain joins TRBV20-1 to TRBJ2-7; the match to TRBD1 covers 9 bases. This receptor was taken from a woman in her 30s with Graves' ophthalmopathy. Sequenced input: blood. The CDR3 loop reads CSAQDRGFSEQYF. The CDR3 nucleotides are TGCAGTGCTCAGGACAGGGGATTCAGCGAGCAGTACTTC.